Each of the 32 T cell receptor beta chains below was sequenced from the same sample in a study of T cells in Graves' hyperthyroidism and ophthalmopathy. From RNA transcripts, TCR beta CDR3 regions were amplified. First-round RT-PCR with HTBI primers amplified the TCR CDR3 region. One entry per CDR3 protein, called by TCRdb with MiXCR from the multiplex PCR reads. The table records about 58,000 distinct CDR3 sequences, roughly 50% of them present only once. Sequences were obtained from blood. These receptors came from a woman aged 25 to 39 with Graves' ophthalmopathy.

This chain uses TRBV2 with TRBJ2-2; possible D gene TRBD1, 5 bases. The germline CDR1 and CDR2 sequences are SNHLY and FYNNEI. The CDR3 contains 14 residues. Deletions cut 5 bases from V and 8 bases from J, with 15 bases between. Here the CDR3 reads CASSLKGLSGELFF. The CDR3 bases are TGTGCCAGCAGTTTAAAGGGGCTATCGGGGGAGCTGTTTTTT.

This clonotype was seen at least ten times. The CDR3: CASSLRPSFGAGYNEQFF. The CDR3 nucleotides read TGTGCCAGCAGCCTACGGCCATCGTTTGGGGCTGGATACAATGAGCAGTTCTTC. The V and J genes are TRBV6-2 or TRBV6-3 and TRBJ2-1; D is perhaps TRBD1 (5 bases). The CDR3 is 18 residues long. Germline-derived CDR1 and CDR2 are MNHEY and SVGEGT. V was pared by 6 bases and J by 4 bases, with 25 bases between.

In the case of this clonotype: A much larger clone differs from this one at a single base, so this may be a read error. V and J are TRBV28 and TRBJ1-5, with 7 bases fitting TRBD1. This CDR3 is built from 13 residues. Germline V CDR1 and CDR2: MDHEN, SYDVKM. The CDR3 DNA follows: TGTGCCGGCAGGCAGCAGGGGGATCAGCCCCAGCATTTT. This translates into CAGRQQGDQPQHF.

The chain uses TRBV28 and TRBJ1-1, with a possible D match to TRBD1 (5 bases). The V gene lost 5 bases and the J gene lost 8 bases, with 15 bases spanning the gap. In germline, CDR1 is MDHEN, CDR2 SYDVKM. The length of the CDR3 is 13 residues. This chain's CDR3 is CASSKSDGAEAFF. The CDR3 DNA is TGTGCCAGCAGTAAATCGGACGGGGCGGAAGCTTTCTTT.

This clonotype was counted at least ten times. The J gene is TRBJ1-3, the V gene TRBV5-8; TRBD1 is a possible D gene (5 bases). The germline V gene encodes CDR1 SGHTS and CDR2 YDEGEE. The CDR3 loop spans 15 amino acids. V gave up 4 bases and J gave up 0 bases, with 11 bases separating them. CDR3 amino acids: CASSKDNYSGNTIYF. DNA for the CDR3: TGTGCCAGCAGCAAGGACAACTACTCTGGAAACACCATATATTTT.

Details on this clonotype: Lacking the conserved final phenylalanine or tryptophan, this CDR3 likely reflects a read error. The chain employs TRBV9 and TRBJ2-1; the match to TRBD2 covers 9 bases. Losses at the gene ends were 5 bases for V and 1 base for J; bases not matched to a gene: 16. The CDR3 runs 19 residues. Germline loops: CDR1 SGDLS, CDR2 YYNGEE. The CDR3 DNA reads TGTGCCAGCAGTTTATGGGGGGTCGGAGCGGGAGGATCCTACAATGAGCAGTTCTGC. This gives the protein CASSLWGVGAGGSYNEQFC.

About this clonotype: This could be a read error, since a much larger clone is one nucleotide away. This likely comes from a read error, as the CDR3 has no conserved phenylalanine or tryptophan at its end. This chain joins TRBV3-1 and TRBJ1-4, with 9 bases lining up with TRBD1. CDR3 size: 14 residues. V gave up 4 bases and J gave up 10 bases; unmatched junction bases: 7. Germline V gene sequence: CDR1 LGHDT, CDR2 YNNKEL (reference sequence). The CDR3 spells CASSPWTGEGKLFI. The CDR3, as DNA: TGTGCCAGCAGCCCTTGGACAGGGGAGGGAAAACTGTTTATT.

V and J are TRBV25-1 and TRBJ2-7; 9 bases fit TRBD2. The germline gives CDR1 MGHDK, CDR2 SYGVNS. The CDR3 runs 16 residues. Losses at the gene ends were 0 bases for V and 6 bases for J; bases not matched to a gene: 9. The CDR3 reads CASSEYTRTSVGEQYF. Written as DNA, the CDR3 is TGTGCCAGCAGTGAATATACGAGGACTAGCGTCGGCGAGCAGTACTTC.

This clonotype was recorded many times. The chain employs TRBV6-1 and TRBJ1-6; tentatively, D is TRBD1 (6 bases). V was cut by 1 base and J by 8 bases, with 6 bases left in between. In germline, CDR1 is MNHNS, CDR2 SASEGT. The CDR3 is 13 amino acids. The CDR3 is CASSEGTDSPLHF. The CDR3 DNA follows: TGTGCCAGCAGTGAAGGGACAGATTCACCCCTCCACTTT.

With respect to this clonotype: One junction end disagrees with the germline gene, perhaps due to a read error. The chain couples TRBV29-1 to TRBJ1-1, with a tentative D call TRBD1 (6 bases). CDR3 size: 15 residues. CDR1 is SQVTM and CDR2 is ANQGSEA in the germline V gene. The CDR3 loop reads CSVQAEDRVNTEAFF. The CDR3, as DNA: TGCAGCGTCCAGGCTGAGGACAGAGTGAACACTGAAGCCTTCTTT.

This clonotype was seen ten or more times. The chain combines TRBV4-1 with TRBJ2-2; 7 bases agree with TRBD1. This CDR3 is built from 17 residues. Trimming at V came to 2 bases and at J to 5 bases, leaving 11 bases not matched to a gene. Germline values: CDR1 MGHRA, CDR2 YSYEKL. Here the CDR3 reads CASSQQPQTGSTGELFF. CDR3 sequence (DNA): TGCGCCAGCAGCCAACAACCCCAGACAGGGAGTACCGGGGAGCTGTTTTTT.

At least ten counts were recorded for this clonotype. This chain links TRBV28 with TRBJ1-2; D is unclear. This CDR3 comprises 12 residues. Germline V gives CDR1 MDHEN, CDR2 SYDVKM. Trimming stripped 1 base from V and 7 bases from J, with 7 bases between. CDR3 sequence reads: CASSLSAGGYTF. The CDR3 nucleotides are TGTGCCAGCAGTTTATCGGCAGGTGGCTACACCTTC.

Note on this clonotype: At one end, the junction sequence differs from germline, possibly due to a read error. V usage is TRBV10-2 and J usage is TRBJ2-1; no definite D call. Germline V gene sequence: CDR1 WSHSY, CDR2 SAAADI. The CDR3 is made up of 15 amino acids. The CDR3 DNA is TGCGCCAGCAGTGACCTTGTAGGATCCTATAATGAGCAGTTCTTC. Translation: CASSDLVGSYNEQFF.

This clonotype was counted ten times or more. The V gene is TRBV11-2, the J gene TRBJ2-2; 10 bases map to TRBD2. The germline gives CDR1 SGHAT, CDR2 FQNNGV. The ends lost 3 bases at V and 3 bases at J; junction bases unmatched: 1. The CDR3 has 15 amino acids. CDR3: CASSLTSGHTGELFF. Written as DNA, the CDR3 is TGTGCCAGCAGCTTGACTAGCGGGCACACCGGGGAGCTGTTTTTT.

This clonotype has at least ten counts. J is TRBJ2-7 and V is TRBV4-2; D might be TRBD1 or TRBD2, each matching 5 bases. In germline, CDR1 is LGHNA, CDR2 YNFKEQ. The CDR3 spans 15 residues. V lost 3 bases and J 7 bases, leaving 19 bases between the germline ends. The CDR3 spells CASSQGTGKVGEQYF. As DNA, the CDR3 is TGTGCCAGCAGCCAGGGGACGGGCAAAGTGGGGGAGCAGTACTTC.

In this sample, this clonotype turned up once. The chain employs TRBV7-6 and TRBJ2-4; D is unclear. The CDR3 spans 13 residues. Trimming removed 1 base from V and 4 bases from J, with 5 bases in between. Germline-derived CDR1 and CDR2 are SGHVS and FNYEAQ. The CDR3 bases are TGTGCCAGCAGCTTAGACGTTAAAAACATTCAGTACTTC. The encoded protein is CASSLDVKNIQYF.

This clonotype came up once. This chain connects TRBV10-1 to TRBJ2-2; D is unclear. This CDR3 contains 13 residues. Per the germline V gene, CDR1 is WNHNN and CDR2 is SYGVQD (reference sequence). Trimming cost V 11 bases and J 8 bases, with 18 bases left between them. CDR3 sequence (DNA): TGCGCCTGCCCGAGCCAAAAATTGGGGGAGCTGTTTTTT. This codes for CACPSQKLGELFF.

This chain connects TRBV10-3 to TRBJ2-1, with 9 positions matching TRBD2. The trim removed 0 bases at V and 5 bases at J, leaving 2 bases unmatched. There are 15 residues in the CDR3. The germline gives CDR1 ENHRY, CDR2 SYGVKD. CDR3 protein: CAISESRLADNEQFF. The CDR3 nucleotides read TGTGCCATCAGTGAGTCAAGACTAGCGGACAATGAGCAGTTCTTC.

This clonotype was seen many times. The J gene is TRBJ2-7, the V gene TRBV11-2; D unresolved. CDR1 is SGHAT and CDR2 is FQNNGV in the germline V gene. Deletions cut 2 bases from V and 2 bases from J, with 4 bases between. The CDR3 is 12 residues long. CDR3 sequence reads: CASSLSPYEQYF. The CDR3 DNA reads as TGTGCCAGCAGCTTATCCCCCTACGAGCAGTACTTC. The full variable domain, completed using reference TRBV11-2 and TRBJ2-7, is EAGVAQSPRYKIIEKRQSVAFWCNPISGHATLYWYQQILGQGPKLLIQFQNNGVVDDSQLPKDRFSAERLKGVDSTLKIQPAKLEDSAVYLCASSLSPYEQYFGPGTRLTVT.

The chain couples TRBV7-2 to TRBJ2-7; a possible D gene is TRBD1 (5 bases). V was cut by 0 bases and J by 10 bases, with 16 bases left in between. The length of the CDR3 is 14 residues. Germline V gene sequence: CDR1 SGHTA, CDR2 FQGNSA. Here the CDR3 reads CASSLALQCRTQYF. CDR3 DNA: TGTGCCAGCAGCTTAGCCCTACAGTGCCGGACACAGTACTTC.

This clonotype was counted ten times or more. This chain uses TRBV28 with TRBJ1-5; D not certain. This CDR3 has 15 amino acids. The ends were cut back, 5 bases at V and 0 bases at J, with 11 bases in the middle. Germline V lookup: CDR1 MDHEN, CDR2 SYDVKM. CDR3 nucleotides: TGTGCCAGCAGTCCCCGAGGGTATAGCAATCAGCCCCAGCATTTT. This sequence encodes CASSPRGYSNQPQHF.

A note on this clonotype: This may arise from a read error, as a much more abundant clone is one base away. Here the CDR3 omits its conserved ending phenylalanine or tryptophan, so a read error is the likely source. The chain combines TRBV16 with TRBJ1-1; the D is unclear. The V end was cut by 4 bases, the J end by 1 base, with 10 bases between. CDR1 and CDR2 from the germline V gene are KGHSY and FQNENV. This CDR3 has 14 amino acids. CDR3 amino acids: CASSLKGENTEAFL. The CDR3 DNA is TGTGCCAGCAGCCTAAAGGGCGAGAACACTGAAGCTTTCCTT.

This clonotype was seen a single time. This chain links TRBV20-1 with TRBJ1-2, with a tentative D call TRBD1 (6 bases). Germline assignment: CDR1 DFQATT and CDR2 SNEGSKA (reference sequence). The ends were cut back, 4 bases at V and 8 bases at J, with 14 bases in the middle. The CDR3 is 12 residues long. The CDR3 DNA sequence: TGCAGTGCTAAGGAAGGAGGGGGAGGCTACACCTTC. This encodes CSAKEGGGGYTF.

In the case of this clonotype: As the CDR3 is not closed by the conserved phenylalanine or tryptophan, this likely results from a read error. The CDR3 bases are TGTGCCAGCTGCCCCCAAGGGGGAGAGACCCAGTACGTC. As protein: CASCPQGGETQYV. The chain joins TRBV18 to TRBJ2-5; D is perhaps TRBD1 (6 bases). The V gene's germline CDR1 is KGHSH and CDR2 LQKENI. The CDR3 runs to 13 residues. V gave up 7 bases and J gave up 4 bases, with 13 bases separating them.

This clonotype was observed at least ten times. This chain links TRBV28 with TRBJ1-2, with 9 nucleotides matching TRBD1. Looked up from germline, CDR1 is MDHEN and CDR2 is SYDVKM. The CDR3 sequence is 14 residues long. The V segment lost 5 bases and the J segment 6 bases; nucleotides outside the gene matches: 7. The CDR3: CASSGRDRVDGYTF. The CDR3, as DNA: TGTGCCAGCAGTGGCCGGGACAGGGTGGATGGCTACACCTTC.

With respect to this clonotype: A much larger clone differs from this one at a single base, so this may be a read error. This chain connects TRBV28 to TRBJ1-5; D remains unclear. V lost 7 bases and J 5 bases, leaving 18 bases between the germline ends. Germline lookup yields CDR1 MDHEN and CDR2 SYDVKM. The CDR3 runs to 15 residues. The CDR3 loop is CASTSGFQGDQPQHF. The CDR3 DNA is TGTGCCAGCACATCCGGTTTCCAAGGCGATCAGCCCCAGCATTTT. Full variable domain (remainder filled in from reference TRBV28 and TRBJ1-5): DVKVTQSSRYLVKRTGEKVFLECVQDMDHENMFWYRQDPGLGLRLIYFSYDVKMKEKGDIPEGYSVSREKKERFSLILESASTNQTSMYLCASTSGFQGDQPQHFGDGTRLSIL.

This clonotype was recorded once. Relative to the germline gene, one junction end is altered; a read error may explain this. The chain employs TRBV20-1 and TRBJ1-5; D perhaps matches TRBD1 (6 bases). Germline V gene data show CDR1 as DFQATT and CDR2 as SNEGSKA (reference sequence). The CDR3 contains 15 residues. CDR3 in DNA: TGCAGTGCTAGAATAGAGGGGGGTAGCGATCAGCCCCAGCATTTT. Its translation is CSARIEGGSDQPQHF.

This clonotype appeared once. The chain recombines TRBV20-1 with TRBJ2-3; D gene unclear. CDR3 size: 13 residues. Trimming cost V 0 bases and J 3 bases, with 7 bases left between them. Germline loops: CDR1 DFQATT, CDR2 SNEGSKA (reference sequence). The CDR3 DNA is TGCAGTGCTAGAGACCACAGTACAGATACGCAGTATTTT. It yields the protein CSARDHSTDTQYF.

Worth noting for this clonotype: This may be a read error: a much more frequent sequence differs by one nucleotide. The rearrangement links TRBV4-2 to TRBJ1-1; tentative D call: TRBD1 (5 bases). The CDR3 totals 19 residues. Per the germline V gene, CDR1 is LGHNA and CDR2 is YNFKEQ. The CDR3 bases are TGTGCCAGCAGCCAAGATTGGTGGGGACTTCGGGCGGGGAACACTGAAGCTGTCTTT. It yields the protein CASSQDWWGLRAGNTEAVF.

The CDR3 nucleotides are TGCGCCAGCAGGGCCGGGACTAGGTCCCTCGAGCAGTACTTC. Translated: CASRAGTRSLEQYF. The genes are TRBV10-1 and TRBJ2-7, with TRBD2 matching 8 bases. After removal of 6 bases from V and 6 bases from J, the junction contained 10 bases not matched to a gene. The CDR3 loop spans 14 amino acids. Germline V CDR1 and CDR2: WNHNN, SYGVQD (reference sequence).

This clonotype has ten or more counts. The J gene is TRBJ2-2, the V gene TRBV9; D tentatively reads TRBD1 or TRBD2 (6 bases each). V was shortened by 6 bases and J by 1 base, with 16 bases between the two germline ends. This CDR3 is 16 amino acids long. The V gene's germline CDR1 is SGDLS and CDR2 YYNGEE. CDR3 nucleotides: TGTGCCAGCACCCCGAGGGGGGACAAGAACACCGGGGAGCTGTTTTTT. Its protein is CASTPRGDKNTGELFF.

This clonotype came up many times. The CDR3 here is CATSDRTGDTGELFF. DNA of the CDR3: TGTGCCACCAGTGATAGGACAGGGGACACCGGGGAGCTGTTTTTT. The chain recombines TRBV24-1 with TRBJ2-2, with 9 bases aligning to TRBD1. Germline CDR1 KGHDR, CDR2 SFDVKD. CDR3 length: 15 residues. The V and J ends lost 3 bases and 3 bases, in that order; junction bases with no gene match: 1.